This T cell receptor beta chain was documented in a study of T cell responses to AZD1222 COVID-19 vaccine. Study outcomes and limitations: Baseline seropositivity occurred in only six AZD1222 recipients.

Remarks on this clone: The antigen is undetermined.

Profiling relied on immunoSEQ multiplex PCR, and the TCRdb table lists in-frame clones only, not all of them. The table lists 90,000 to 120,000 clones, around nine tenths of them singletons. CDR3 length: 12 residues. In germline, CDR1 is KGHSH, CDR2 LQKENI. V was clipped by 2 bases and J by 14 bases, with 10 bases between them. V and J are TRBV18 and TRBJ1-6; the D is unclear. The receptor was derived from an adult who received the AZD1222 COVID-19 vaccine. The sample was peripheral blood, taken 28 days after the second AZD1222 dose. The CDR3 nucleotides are TGTGCCAGCTCACCAAATGGGTTGGCCCTCCACTTT. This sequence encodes CASSPNGLALHF. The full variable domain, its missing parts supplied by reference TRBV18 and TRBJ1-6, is NAGVMQNPRHLVRRRGQEARLRCSPMKGHSHVYWYRQLPEEGLKFMVYLQKENIIDESGMPKERFSAEFPKEGPSILRIQQVVRGDSAAYFCASSPNGLALHFGNGTRLTVT.